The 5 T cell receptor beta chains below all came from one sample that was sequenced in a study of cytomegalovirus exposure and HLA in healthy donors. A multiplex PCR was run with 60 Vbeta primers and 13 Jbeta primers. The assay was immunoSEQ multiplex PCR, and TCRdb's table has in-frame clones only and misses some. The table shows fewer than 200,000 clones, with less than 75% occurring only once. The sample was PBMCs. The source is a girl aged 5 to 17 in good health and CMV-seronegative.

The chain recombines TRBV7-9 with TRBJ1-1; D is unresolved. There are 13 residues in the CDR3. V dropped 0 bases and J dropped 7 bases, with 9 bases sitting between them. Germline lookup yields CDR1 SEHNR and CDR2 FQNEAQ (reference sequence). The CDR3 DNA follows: TGTGCCAGCAGCTTAGCAGCGTCTGATGAAGCTTTCTTT. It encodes CASSLAASDEAFF.

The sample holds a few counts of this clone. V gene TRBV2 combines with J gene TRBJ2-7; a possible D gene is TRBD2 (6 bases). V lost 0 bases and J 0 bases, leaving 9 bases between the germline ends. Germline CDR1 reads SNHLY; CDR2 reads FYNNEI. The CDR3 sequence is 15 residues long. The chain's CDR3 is CASSEAAGSSYEQYF. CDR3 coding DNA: TGTGCCAGCAGTGAAGCTGCCGGGAGCTCCTACGAGCAGTACTTC.

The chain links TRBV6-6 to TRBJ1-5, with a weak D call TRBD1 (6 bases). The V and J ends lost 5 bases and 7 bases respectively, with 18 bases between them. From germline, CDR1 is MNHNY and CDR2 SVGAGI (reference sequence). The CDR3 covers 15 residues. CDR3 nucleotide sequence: TGTGCCAGCAGTCACAGTGAGGGGGTCGGCCAGCCCCAGCATTTT. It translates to CASSHSEGVGQPQHF.

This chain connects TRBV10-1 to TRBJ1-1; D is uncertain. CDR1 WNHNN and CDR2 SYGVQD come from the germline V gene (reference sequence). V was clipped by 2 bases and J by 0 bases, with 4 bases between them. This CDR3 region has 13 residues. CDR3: CASSEVLNTEAFF. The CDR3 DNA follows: TGCGCCAGCAGTGAGGTATTGAACACTGAAGCTTTCTTT.

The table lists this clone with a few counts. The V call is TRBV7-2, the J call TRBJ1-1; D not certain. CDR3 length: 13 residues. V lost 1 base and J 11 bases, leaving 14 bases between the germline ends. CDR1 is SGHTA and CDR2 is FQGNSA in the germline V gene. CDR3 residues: CASSLGGPQGAFF. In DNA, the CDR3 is TGTGCCAGCAGCTTAGGAGGGCCCCAAGGGGCTTTCTTT.